This T cell receptor beta chain stems from a study of response to subunit inactivated influenza vaccine. Via MiXCR, TCRdb re-called the RT-PCR reads, giving one row per CDR3 protein. The data hold a few hundred thousand distinct CDR3 sequences, with 14% observed a single time. Germline values: CDR1 MNHNY, CDR2 SVGAGI (reference sequence). The CDR3 covers 13 residues. Trimming cost V 5 bases and J 4 bases, with 11 bases left between them. Points from the study as a whole: Each seasonal influenza vaccination recruits few new T cells, the authors suggested.

In the case of this clonotype: As yet, its antigen is unknown.

This chain connects TRBV6-6 to TRBJ1-1; D gene unclear. This sequence originates from a man aged 50 to 59 who received an inactivated influenza vaccine. Material: PBMCs from blood, obtained less than 13 days after vaccination. CDR3 nucleotides: TGTGCCAGCAGTCAGCGGGTCGTCACTGAAGCTTTCTTT. Translating gives CASSQRVVTEAFF.